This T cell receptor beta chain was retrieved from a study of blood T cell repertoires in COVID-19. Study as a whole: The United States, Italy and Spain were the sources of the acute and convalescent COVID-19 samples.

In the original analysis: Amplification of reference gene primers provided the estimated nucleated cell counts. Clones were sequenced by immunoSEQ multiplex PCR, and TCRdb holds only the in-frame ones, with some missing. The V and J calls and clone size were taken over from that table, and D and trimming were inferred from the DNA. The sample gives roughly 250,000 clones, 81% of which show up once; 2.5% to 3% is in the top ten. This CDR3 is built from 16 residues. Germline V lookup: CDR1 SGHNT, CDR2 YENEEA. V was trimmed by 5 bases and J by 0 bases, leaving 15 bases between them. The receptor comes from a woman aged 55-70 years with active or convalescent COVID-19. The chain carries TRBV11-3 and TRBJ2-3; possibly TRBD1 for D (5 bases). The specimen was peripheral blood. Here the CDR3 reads CASSGAGQSSTDTQYF. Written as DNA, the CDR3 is TGTGCCAGCAGCGGGGCTGGACAATCTAGCACAGATACGCAGTATTTT. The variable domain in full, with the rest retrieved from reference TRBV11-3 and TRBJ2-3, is EAGVVQSPRYKIIEKKQPVAFWCNPISGHNTLYWYLQNLGQGPELLIRYENEEAVDDSQLPKDRFSAERLKGVDSTLKIQPAELGDSAVYLCASSGAGQSSTDTQYFGPGTRLTVL.